A selection of T cell receptor beta chains follows, all from one sample in a study of glioma-infiltrating T cells after dendritic cell vaccination. Only in-frame clones appear in the TCRdb table, and some are missing; sequencing was by immunoSEQ multiplex PCR. The sample holds tens of thousands of clones; approximately 78% are singletons and the top ten take around 9.6%. The sequencing here drew on blood, taken before dendritic cell vaccination. The receptors come from a human donor with glioblastoma. CDR3s include the opening cysteine and the closing phenylalanine or tryptophan. Each record gives: clone size, J gene, V gene, D gene, CDR3 DNA, CDR3 protein. D genes are given only for firm matches. Expanded clones are given a class, and other clones once, few, many or no size at all.

size: NA; J: TRBJ2-1; V: TRBV7-8; D: NA; DNA: TGTGCCAGCAGCTTGATAGCCCTCTACAATGAGCAGTTCTTC; CDR3: CASSLIALYNEQFF
size: NA; J: TRBJ2-3; V: TRBV28; D: NA; DNA: TGTGCCAGCAGTTTTCGGAGGTTCGGAGCAGATACGCAGTATTTT; CDR3: CASSFRRFGADTQYF
size: NA; J: TRBJ1-2; V: TRBV15; D: TRBD1; DNA: TGTGCCACCAGCAGGGGGGAACGACAGGGGGCGAGGACCTTC; CDR3: CATSRGERQGARTF
size: NA; J: TRBJ2-1; V: TRBV5-4; D: TRBD1; DNA: TGTGCCAGCAGACTCGACAGGGTAAGCTCCTACAATGAGCAGTTCTTC; CDR3: CASRLDRVSSYNEQFF
size: NA; J: TRBJ2-2; V: TRBV7-2; D: NA; DNA: TGTGCCAGCAGCTTTTCAGGGAAGAACACCGGGGAGCTGTTTTTT; CDR3: CASSFSGKNTGELFF
size: NA; J: TRBJ1-1; V: TRBV5-6; D: NA; DNA: TGTGCCAGCAGCGCGCAGATACGGGGAGAAGCTTTCTTT; CDR3: CASSAQIRGEAFF
size: NA; J: TRBJ2-3; V: TRBV4-2; D: TRBD1; DNA: TGTGCCAGCAGCCTCGCGACAGGGGCAGATACGCAGTATTTT; CDR3: CASSLATGADTQYF
size: NA; J: TRBJ2-5; V: TRBV5-1; D: TRBD2; DNA: TGCGCCAGCAGCGACGGGACTAGCGGGGGGGACGGAGAGACCCAGTACTTC; CDR3: CASSDGTSGGDGETQYF
size: NA; J: TRBJ2-7; V: TRBV4-2; D: NA; DNA: TGTGCCAGCAGCCTAACAGGAGAACCGACCTACGAGCAGTACTTC; CDR3: CASSLTGEPTYEQYF
size: NA; J: TRBJ2-7; V: TRBV28; D: NA; DNA: TGTGCCAGCAGGATCGGAGGGTCCTACGAGCAGTACTTC; CDR3: CASRIGGSYEQYF
size: NA; J: TRBJ2-5; V: TRBV7-2; D: TRBD2; DNA: TGTGCCAGCAGCCCCCGGACTAGCGGGGAGACCCAGTACTTC; CDR3: CASSPRTSGETQYF
size: NA; J: TRBJ2-2; V: TRBV5-6; D: NA; DNA: TGTGCCAGCAGCTTTACAGGGGAGGTTTACACCGGGGAGCTGTTTTTT; CDR3: CASSFTGEVYTGELFF
size: NA; J: TRBJ1-2; V: TRBV28; D: NA; DNA: TGTGCCAGCAGTTTATCGGGTTTCCCGGGGGGGCAACCCTACTATGGCTACACCTTC; CDR3: CASSLSGFPGGQPYYGYTF
size: NA; J: TRBJ2-3; V: TRBV2; D: TRBD1; DNA: TGTGCCAGCAGTGAAGGGACAGGGGGCACAGATACGCAGTATTTT; CDR3: CASSEGTGGTDTQYF
size: NA; J: TRBJ1-1; V: TRBV18; D: NA; DNA: TGTGCCAGCTCACCAGCGGGGAACACTGAAGCTTTCTTT; CDR3: CASSPAGNTEAFF
size: NA; J: TRBJ2-7; V: TRBV7-9; D: NA; DNA: TGTGCCAGCAGCTTCTTCTCCTACGAGCAGTACTTC; CDR3: CASSFFSYEQYF
size: NA; J: TRBJ1-5; V: TRBV27; D: NA; DNA: TGTGCCAGCAGTTACGACAGGACACATCAGCCCCAGCATTTT; CDR3: CASSYDRTHQPQHF
size: NA; J: TRBJ1-1; V: TRBV7-8; D: NA; DNA: TGTGCCAGCAGCCCCGGGGACACTGAAGCTTTCTTT; CDR3: CASSPGDTEAFF
size: NA; J: TRBJ2-2; V: TRBV5-4; D: TRBD1; DNA: TGTGCCAGCAGCTTGGATATCCGGACAGGGACCTCGAACACCGGGGAGCTGTTTTTT; CDR3: CASSLDIRTGTSNTGELFF
size: NA; J: TRBJ2-7; V: TRBV5-4; D: NA; DNA: TGTGCCAGCAGCCCACCGGGGAGCCGCGCAGCCCACGAGCAGTACTTC; CDR3: CASSPPGSRAAHEQYF
size: once; J: TRBJ2-1; V: TRBV6-4; D: TRBD2; DNA: TGTGCCAGCAGTCGGTCGTCTAGCGGACGCAATGAGCAGTTCTTC; CDR3: CASSRSSSGRNEQFF
size: NA; J: TRBJ1-1; V: TRBV6-6; D: NA; DNA: TGTGCCAGCAGTTTGATGAGTAACACTGAAGCTTTCTTT; CDR3: CASSLMSNTEAFF
size: NA; J: TRBJ1-2; V: TRBV27; D: TRBD1; DNA: TGTGCCAGCAGTCTGACAGGGAACCATGGCTACACCTTC; CDR3: CASSLTGNHGYTF
size: NA; J: TRBJ2-7; V: TRBV27; D: NA; DNA: TGTGCCAGCAGTTTAACAGGGCGCTACGAGCAGTACTTC; CDR3: CASSLTGRYEQYF
size: few; J: TRBJ2-7; V: TRBV5-1; D: NA; DNA: TGCGCCAGCAGCTTGGTTCAGGGAGGCTACGAGCAGTACTTC; CDR3: CASSLVQGGYEQYF
size: NA; J: TRBJ1-1; V: TRBV30; D: TRBD1; DNA: TGTGCCTGGAGGGACCTAGGACAGGGGGGGACTGAAGCTTTCTTT; CDR3: CAWRDLGQGGTEAFF
size: NA; J: TRBJ1-6; V: TRBV28; D: NA; DNA: TGTGCCAGCAGTTCAGGGGTTAATTCACCCCTCCACTTT; CDR3: CASSSGVNSPLHF
size: NA; J: TRBJ2-5; V: TRBV28; D: NA; DNA: TGTGCCAGCAGTTTTCCTCCACGACGACAGGCCGAAGAGACCCAGTACTTC; CDR3: CASSFPPRRQAEETQYF
size: NA; J: TRBJ1-2; V: TRBV5-4; D: TRBD1; DNA: TGTGCCAGCAGCCCGAAGGCAGGACAGGGGACCACCTTCTATGGCTACACCTTC; CDR3: CASSPKAGQGTTFYGYTF
size: NA; J: TRBJ2-2; V: TRBV5-1; D: TRBD1; DNA: TGCGCCAGCAGCTTACAGGGGGCAAGCAACACCGGGGAGCTGTTTTTT; CDR3: CASSLQGASNTGELFF
size: once; J: TRBJ1-1; V: TRBV10-3; D: TRBD1; DNA: TGTGCCATCAGCAGAGGACAGGGGGAGAGCACTGAAGCTTTCTTT; CDR3: CAISRGQGESTEAFF
size: NA; J: TRBJ2-3; V: TRBV5-6; D: TRBD1; DNA: TGTGCCAGCAGCCCAAGGACAGGGTTGGGAGATACGCAGTATTTT; CDR3: CASSPRTGLGDTQYF
size: few; J: TRBJ1-5; V: TRBV30; D: NA; DNA: TGTGCCTGGAGTGTGGGGGCGGGGGCAGGGCAGCCCCAGCATTTT; CDR3: CAWSVGAGAGQPQHF
size: NA; J: TRBJ2-3; V: TRBV5-1; D: TRBD1; DNA: TGCGCCAGCAGCTTGGGAGGGGGCGGCACAGATACGCAGTATTTT; CDR3: CASSLGGGGTDTQYF
size: NA; J: TRBJ1-6; V: TRBV19; D: NA; DNA: TGTGCCACTCACCCCTCGGGACTGAATAATTCACCCCTCCACTTT; CDR3: CATHPSGLNNSPLHF
size: NA; J: TRBJ2-3; V: TRBV7-9; D: TRBD1; DNA: TGTGCCAGCAGCTCGGGACAGGGGACCGGTGCCACACCAGATACGCAGTATTTT; CDR3: CASSSGQGTGATPDTQYF
size: NA; J: TRBJ2-7; V: TRBV6-6; D: TRBD2; DNA: TGTGCCAGCAGCGTCGCGCGGGGGGGCTCCTCCTACGAGCAGTACTTC; CDR3: CASSVARGGSSYEQYF
size: NA; J: TRBJ1-1; V: TRBV27; D: TRBD1; DNA: TGTGCCAGCAGTACCCGGGACAGGTTGAACACTGAAGCTTTCTTT; CDR3: CASSTRDRLNTEAFF
size: NA; J: TRBJ1-5; V: TRBV6-1; D: TRBD1; DNA: TGTGCCAGCAGGGACAGGGGAGGGGGGCAGCCCCAGCATTTT; CDR3: CASRDRGGGQPQHF
size: NA; J: TRBJ2-4; V: TRBV18; D: NA; DNA: TGTGCCAGCTCACCAACCATTGAGGACATTCAGTACTTC; CDR3: CASSPTIEDIQYF
size: NA; J: TRBJ2-1; V: TRBV7-2; D: TRBD2; DNA: TGTGCCAGCAGCTTAGCGCCCGGGACTAGCGGGGCCAGGGGGCAGTTCTTC; CDR3: CASSLAPGTSGARGQFF
size: NA; J: TRBJ2-2; V: TRBV10-3; D: TRBD2; DNA: TGTGCCATCAGGGGGACTAGCGGGGATTCCGGGGAGCTGTTTTTT; CDR3: CAIRGTSGDSGELFF